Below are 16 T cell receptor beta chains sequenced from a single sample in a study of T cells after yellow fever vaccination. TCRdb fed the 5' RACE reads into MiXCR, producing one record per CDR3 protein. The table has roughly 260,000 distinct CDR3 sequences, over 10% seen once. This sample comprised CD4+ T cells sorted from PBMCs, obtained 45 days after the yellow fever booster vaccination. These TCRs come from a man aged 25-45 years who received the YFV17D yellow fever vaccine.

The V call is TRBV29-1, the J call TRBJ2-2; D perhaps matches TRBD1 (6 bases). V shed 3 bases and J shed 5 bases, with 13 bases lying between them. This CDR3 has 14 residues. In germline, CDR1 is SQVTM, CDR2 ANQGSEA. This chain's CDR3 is CSVERTGTTGELFF. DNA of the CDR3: TGCAGCGTTGAGAGAACAGGGACGACCGGGGAGCTGTTTTTT.

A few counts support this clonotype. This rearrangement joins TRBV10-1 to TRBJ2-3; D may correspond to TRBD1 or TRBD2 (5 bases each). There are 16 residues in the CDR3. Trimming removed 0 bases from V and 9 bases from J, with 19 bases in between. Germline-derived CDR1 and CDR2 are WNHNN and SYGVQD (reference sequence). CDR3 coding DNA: TGCGCCAGCAGTGAGTCGTCCGGGACCCAACTCGGAACGCAGTATTTT. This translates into CASSESSGTQLGTQYF.

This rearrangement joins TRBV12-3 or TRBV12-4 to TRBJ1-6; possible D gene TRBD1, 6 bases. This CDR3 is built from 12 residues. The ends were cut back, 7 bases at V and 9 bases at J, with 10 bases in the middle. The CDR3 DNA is TGTGCCAGCACCGAGGGGGTTTCACCCCTCCACTTT. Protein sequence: CASTEGVSPLHF.

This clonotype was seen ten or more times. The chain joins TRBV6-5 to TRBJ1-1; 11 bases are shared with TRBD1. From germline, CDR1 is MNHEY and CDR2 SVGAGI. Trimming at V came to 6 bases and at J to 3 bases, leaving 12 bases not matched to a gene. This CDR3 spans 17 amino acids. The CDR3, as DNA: TGTGCCAGCAGGGAGATCGGACAGGGGGCGGTTTACACTGAAGCTTTCTTT. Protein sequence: CASREIGQGAVYTEAFF.

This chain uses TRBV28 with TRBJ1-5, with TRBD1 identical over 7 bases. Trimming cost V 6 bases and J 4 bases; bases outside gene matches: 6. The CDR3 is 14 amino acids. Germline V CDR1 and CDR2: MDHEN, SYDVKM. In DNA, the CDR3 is TGTGCCAGCAGAGGACAGGCCCTTAATCAGCCCCAGCATTTT. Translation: CASRGQALNQPQHF.

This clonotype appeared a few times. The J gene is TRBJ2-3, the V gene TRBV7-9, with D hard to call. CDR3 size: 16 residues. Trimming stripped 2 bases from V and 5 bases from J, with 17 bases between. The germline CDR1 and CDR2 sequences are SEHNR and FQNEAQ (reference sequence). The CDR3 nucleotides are TGTGCCAGCAGCTTAACCCTGCAGCCCCATAAAGATACGCAGTATTTT. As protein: CASSLTLQPHKDTQYF. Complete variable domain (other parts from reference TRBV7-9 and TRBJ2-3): DTGVSQNPRHKITKRGQNVTFRCDPISEHNRLYWYRQTLGQGPEFLTYFQNEAQLEKSRLLSDRFSAERPKGSFSTLEIQRTEQGDSAMYLCASSLTLQPHKDTQYFGPGTRLTVL.

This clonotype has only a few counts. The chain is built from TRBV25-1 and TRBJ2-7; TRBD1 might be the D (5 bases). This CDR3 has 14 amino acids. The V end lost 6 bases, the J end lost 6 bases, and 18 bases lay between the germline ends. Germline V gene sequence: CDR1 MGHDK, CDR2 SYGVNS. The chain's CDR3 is CASSPMGQASEQYF. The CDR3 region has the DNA TGTGCCAGCAGCCCAATGGGGCAGGCCAGCGAGCAGTACTTC.

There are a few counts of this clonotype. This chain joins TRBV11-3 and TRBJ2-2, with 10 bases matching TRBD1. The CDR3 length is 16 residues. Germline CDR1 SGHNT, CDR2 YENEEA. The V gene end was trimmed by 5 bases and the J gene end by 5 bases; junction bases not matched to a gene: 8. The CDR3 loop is CASSPGTGARTGELFF. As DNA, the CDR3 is TGTGCCAGCAGCCCTGGGACAGGGGCGAGGACCGGGGAGCTGTTTTTT.

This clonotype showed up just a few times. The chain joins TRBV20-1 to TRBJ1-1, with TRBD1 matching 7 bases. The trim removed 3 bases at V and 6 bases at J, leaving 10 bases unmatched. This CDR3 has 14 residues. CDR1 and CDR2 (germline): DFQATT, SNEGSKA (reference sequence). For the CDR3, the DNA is TGCAGTGCTAGCATCACAGGGCAGGGGGCTGAAGCTTTCTTT. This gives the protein CSASITGQGAEAFF.

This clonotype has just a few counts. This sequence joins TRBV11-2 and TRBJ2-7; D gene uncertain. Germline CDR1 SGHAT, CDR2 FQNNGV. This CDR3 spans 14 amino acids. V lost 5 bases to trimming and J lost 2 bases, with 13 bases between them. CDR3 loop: CASSASDGPYEQYF. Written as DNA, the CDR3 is TGTGCCAGCAGCGCCTCGGACGGACCCTACGAGCAGTACTTC.

As DNA, the CDR3 is TGCGCCAGCAGCTTGAGGGGTTCGACGAACACCGGGGAGCTGTTTTTT. This translates into CASSLRGSTNTGELFF. This chain uses TRBV5-1 with TRBJ2-2, with D maybe TRBD1 (5 bases). The CDR3 totals 16 residues. V was shortened by 1 base and J by 0 bases, with 10 bases between the two germline ends. Germline CDR1 and CDR2: SGHRS and YFSETQ. Together with reference TRBV5-1 and TRBJ2-2, the CDR3 gives the full variable domain: KAGVTQTPRYLIKTRGQQVTLSCSPISGHRSVSWYQQTPGQGLQFLFEYFSETQRNKGNFPGRFSGRQFSNSRSEMNVSTLELGDSALYLCASSLRGSTNTGELFFGEGSRLTVL.

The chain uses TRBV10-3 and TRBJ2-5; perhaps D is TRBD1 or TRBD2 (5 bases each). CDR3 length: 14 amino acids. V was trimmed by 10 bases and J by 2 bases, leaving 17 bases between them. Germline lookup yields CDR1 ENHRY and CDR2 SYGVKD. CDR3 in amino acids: CATWPGPQQETQYF. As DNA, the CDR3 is TGTGCCACTTGGCCGGGACCTCAACAAGAGACCCAGTACTTC.

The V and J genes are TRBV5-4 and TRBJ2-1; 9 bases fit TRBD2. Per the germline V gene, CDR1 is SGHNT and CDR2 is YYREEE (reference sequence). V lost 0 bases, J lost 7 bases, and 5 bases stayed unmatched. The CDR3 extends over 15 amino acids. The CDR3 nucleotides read TGTGCCAGCAGCTTGGCTAGCGGGGAAGGTAATGAGCAGTTCTTC. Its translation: CASSLASGEGNEQFF.

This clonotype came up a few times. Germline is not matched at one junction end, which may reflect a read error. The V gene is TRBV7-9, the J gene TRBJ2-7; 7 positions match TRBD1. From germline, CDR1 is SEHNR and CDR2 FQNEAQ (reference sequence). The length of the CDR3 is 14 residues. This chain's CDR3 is CASSPGTDLYGQYF. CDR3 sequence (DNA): TGTGCCAGCAGCCCCGGGACAGACCTCTACGGGCAGTACTTC.

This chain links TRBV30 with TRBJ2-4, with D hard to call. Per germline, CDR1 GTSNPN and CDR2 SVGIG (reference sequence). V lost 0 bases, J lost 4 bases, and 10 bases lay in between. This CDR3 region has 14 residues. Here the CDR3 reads CAWSVPSRKNIQYF. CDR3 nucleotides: TGTGCCTGGAGTGTACCCTCTCGGAAAAACATTCAGTACTTC.

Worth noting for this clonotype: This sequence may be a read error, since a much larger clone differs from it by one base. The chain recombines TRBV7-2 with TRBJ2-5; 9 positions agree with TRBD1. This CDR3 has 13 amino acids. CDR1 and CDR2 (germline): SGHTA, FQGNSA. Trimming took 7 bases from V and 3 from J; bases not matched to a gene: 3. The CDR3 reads CASNRDREETQYF. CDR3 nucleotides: TGTGCCAGCAACAGGGACAGGGAAGAGACCCAGTACTTC.